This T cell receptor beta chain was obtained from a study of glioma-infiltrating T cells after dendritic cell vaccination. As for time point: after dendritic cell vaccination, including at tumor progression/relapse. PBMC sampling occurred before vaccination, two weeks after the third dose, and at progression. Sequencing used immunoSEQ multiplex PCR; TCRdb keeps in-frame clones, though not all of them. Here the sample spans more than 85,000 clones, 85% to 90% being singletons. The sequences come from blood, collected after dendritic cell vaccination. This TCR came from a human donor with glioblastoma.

The CDR3 is CASSLTTRTDTQYF. CDR3 nucleotide sequence: TGCGCCAGCAGCTTGACAACCCGCACAGATACGCAGTATTTT. The V gene is TRBV5-1, the J gene TRBJ2-3; D is uncertain. V lost 1 base to trimming and J lost 1 base, with 7 bases between them. CDR3 size: 14 residues. The V gene's germline CDR1 is SGHRS and CDR2 YFSETQ.